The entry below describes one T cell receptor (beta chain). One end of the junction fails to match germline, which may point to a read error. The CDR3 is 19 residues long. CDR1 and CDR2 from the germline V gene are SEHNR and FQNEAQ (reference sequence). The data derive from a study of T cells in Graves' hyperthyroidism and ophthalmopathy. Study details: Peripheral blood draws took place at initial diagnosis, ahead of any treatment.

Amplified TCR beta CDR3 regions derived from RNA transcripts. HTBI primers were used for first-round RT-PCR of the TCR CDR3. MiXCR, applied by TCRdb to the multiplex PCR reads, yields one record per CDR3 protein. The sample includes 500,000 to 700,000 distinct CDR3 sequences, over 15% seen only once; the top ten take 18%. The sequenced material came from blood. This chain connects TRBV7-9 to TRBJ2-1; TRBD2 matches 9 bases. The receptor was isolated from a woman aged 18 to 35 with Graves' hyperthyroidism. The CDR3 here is CAGSPTGTSREGPYNEQFF. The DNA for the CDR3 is TGTGCCGGCAGCCCCACCGGGACTAGCCGGGAGGGCCCCTACAATGAGCAGTTCTTC. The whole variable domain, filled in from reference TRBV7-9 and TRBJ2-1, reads DTGVSQNPRHKITKRGQNVTFRCDPISEHNRLYWYRQTLGQGPEFLTYFQNEAQLEKSRLLSDRFSAERPKGSFSTLEIQRTEQGDSAMYLCAGSPTGTSREGPYNEQFFGPGTRLTVL.